These 28 T cell receptor beta chains were sequenced from one sample in a study of blood T cell repertoires in COVID-19. Here immunoSEQ multiplex PCR was the method, and the copy in TCRdb shows in-frame clones only, minus some. The sample holds 120,000 to 150,000 clones, roughly nine tenths seen once. Sequenced input: peripheral blood. Every receptor here comes from a human donor in a cohort sampled during active COVID-19.

V gene TRBV5-1 combines with J gene TRBJ2-7, with a possible D match to TRBD2 (5 bases). Between the trimmed V and J ends, which lost 0 bases and 12 bases, there was a span of 16 bases. The CDR3 has 13 residues. The germline CDR1 and CDR2 sequences are SGHRS and YFSETQ. In nucleotides, the CDR3 is TGCGCCAGCAGCTTGGAGGGCTCTAGCAAGAGGTACTTC. Its translation: CASSLEGSSKRYF.

The rearrangement joins TRBV5-6 to TRBJ2-7, with TRBD2 as a possible D gene (6 bases). The CDR3 is 14 amino acids. Between the trimmed V and J ends, which lost 0 bases and 1 base, there was a span of 8 bases. CDR1 is SGHDT and CDR2 is YYEEEE in the germline V gene. CDR3 sequence (DNA): TGTGCCAGCAGCTTGGGTGGGGGGTCCTACGAGCAGTACTTC. This sequence encodes CASSLGGGSYEQYF.

The chain links TRBV28 to TRBJ2-5; a possible D gene is TRBD1 (6 bases). From germline, CDR1 is MDHEN and CDR2 SYDVKM. This CDR3 has 14 residues. The V end lost 6 bases, the J end lost 2 bases, and 13 bases lay between the germline ends. CDR3 loop: CASSLGGAQETQYF. The DNA for the CDR3 is TGTGCCAGCAGCCTAGGGGGTGCACAAGAGACCCAGTACTTC.

This chain joins TRBV28 and TRBJ2-7, with D perhaps matching TRBD1 (5 bases). The germline CDR1 and CDR2 sequences are MDHEN and SYDVKM. This CDR3 region has 16 residues. Deletions cut 3 bases from V and 0 bases from J, with 15 bases between. Here the CDR3 DNA reads TGTGCCAGCAGTTTGACAACAGGTGCCGCCTCCTACGAGCAGTACTTC. Translated: CASSLTTGAASYEQYF.

The chain couples TRBV10-1 to TRBJ2-5; 7 bases match TRBD1. Germline V gene lookup returns CDR1 WNHNN and CDR2 SYGVQD (reference sequence). V trimming: 4 bases; J trimming: 5 bases; junction bases outside the gene matches: 4. The CDR3 extends over 13 amino acids. The CDR3 DNA is TGCGCCAGCAGTGGGCTACAGGGGGAGACCCAGTACTTC. Translating it yields CASSGLQGETQYF.

This clone showed up just once. The chain is built from TRBV14 and TRBJ2-5; TRBD1 matches 10 bases. From germline, CDR1 is SGHDN and CDR2 FVKESK. CDR3 length equals 15 residues. Trimming cost V 3 bases and J 0 bases; bases outside gene matches: 1. The CDR3 DNA reads TGTGCCAGCAGCCAGGGACAGGGGTACCAAGAGACCCAGTACTTC. Encoded protein: CASSQGQGYQETQYF. Full variable domain (missing parts from reference TRBV14 and TRBJ2-5): EAGVTQFPSHSVIEKGQTVTLRCDPISGHDNLYWYRRVMGKEIKFLLHFVKESKQDESGMPNNRFLAERTGGTYSTLKVQPAELEDSGVYFCASSQGQGYQETQYFGPGTRLLVL.

V gene TRBV27 combines with J gene TRBJ2-3, with D possibly matching TRBD2 (5 bases). From germline, CDR1 is MNHEY and CDR2 SMNVEV (reference sequence). CDR3 length: 16 amino acids. Trimming removed 5 bases at V and 2 bases at J, with 17 bases between. This chain's CDR3 is CASSPQLVSSTDTQYF. The CDR3 DNA follows: TGTGCCAGCAGTCCCCAACTAGTTTCCTCCACAGATACGCAGTATTTT.

The chain has TRBV20-1 and TRBJ1-1; D possibly corresponds to TRBD1 (5 bases). The V end was cut by 3 bases, the J end by 2 bases, with 16 bases between. The V gene's germline CDR1 is DFQATT and CDR2 SNEGSKA (reference sequence). The CDR3 is made up of 15 amino acids. CDR3 sequence reads: CSASAGYNINTEAFF. DNA for the CDR3: TGCAGTGCTAGTGCAGGGTACAACATTAACACTGAAGCTTTCTTT.

The rearrangement uses TRBV5-6 and TRBJ2-5; a weak D match, TRBD2 (5 bases). The CDR3 extends over 15 amino acids. The V gene lost 4 bases and the J gene lost 1 base, with 14 bases spanning the gap. The V gene's germline CDR1 is SGHDT and CDR2 YYEEEE. The CDR3 region is CASSPWHGGQETQYF. The CDR3 DNA sequence: TGTGCCAGCAGCCCTTGGCACGGAGGCCAAGAGACCCAGTACTTC.

This clone was found once. The V and J genes are TRBV7-9 and TRBJ1-2; 11 bases fit TRBD1. Germline CDR1 and CDR2: SEHNR and FQNEAQ (reference sequence). V dropped 5 bases and J dropped 4; count of bases not matched to a gene: 9. The CDR3 runs to 16 residues. CDR3 in amino acids: CASSPSGTGGVYGYTF. Written as DNA, the CDR3 is TGTGCCAGCAGCCCTAGTGGGACAGGGGGTGTCTATGGCTACACCTTC.

The J gene is TRBJ2-5, the V gene TRBV27, with 8 bases that match TRBD2. The junction had 8 bases not matched to a gene; V was cut back by 6 bases and J by 2 bases. The CDR3 runs 15 residues. Germline V lookup: CDR1 MNHEY, CDR2 SMNVEV (reference sequence). The CDR3 nucleotides read TGTGCCAGCAGCCGCCAGCGGGGGTGGCAAGAGACCCAGTACTTC. It encodes CASSRQRGWQETQYF.

This clone is a singleton in its sample. The chain carries TRBV9 and TRBJ1-1; 8 bases fit TRBD1. Germline V gene lookup returns CDR1 SGDLS and CDR2 YYNGEE. V shed 2 bases and J 10 bases; nucleotides not matched to a gene: 4. This CDR3 contains 12 residues. CDR3 coding DNA: TGTGCCAGCAGCGTCCCCGGACAGGGAGCTTTCTTT. Amino acid sequence: CASSVPGQGAFF.

The V call is TRBV5-5, the J call TRBJ1-4, with D hard to call. This CDR3 has 13 amino acids. CDR1 and CDR2 (germline): SGHKS, YYEKEE (reference sequence). Trimming left V 7 bases short and J 4 bases short, with 11 bases between. The CDR3 is CASAAVVNEKLFF. The CDR3 nucleotides are TGTGCCAGCGCAGCGGTAGTTAATGAAAAACTGTTTTTT.

The rearrangement uses TRBV29-1 and TRBJ2-5; D may be TRBD2 (6 bases). The CDR3 is 12 amino acids. Trimming removed 1 base from V and 5 bases from J, with 8 bases in between. Germline V CDR1 and CDR2: SQVTM, ANQGSEA. The CDR3 loop is CSVEAGEETQYF. CDR3 DNA sequence: TGCAGCGTTGAAGCGGGGGAGGAGACCCAGTACTTC.

V usage is TRBV11-2 and J usage is TRBJ2-2; 7 positions agree with TRBD2. V was clipped by 2 bases and J by 0 bases; unmatched bases: 0. In germline, CDR1 is SGHAT, CDR2 FQNNGV. This CDR3 contains 15 residues. Here the CDR3 DNA reads TGTGCCAGCAGCTTACGGGGGGCGAACACCGGGGAGCTGTTTTTT. Protein: CASSLRGANTGELFF.

The rearrangement uses TRBV11-2 and TRBJ2-1; 8 positions match TRBD2. The length of the CDR3 is 15 residues. With V trimmed by 3 bases and J by 4 bases, 5 bases remained unmatched. The germline V gene has CDR1 SGHAT and CDR2 FQNNGV. CDR3 region: CASSFEAGVYNEQFF. The CDR3 region has the DNA TGTGCCAGCAGCTTTGAAGCGGGGGTATACAATGAGCAGTTCTTC.

This rearrangement joins TRBV6-6 to TRBJ1-1; D call uncertain. This CDR3 region has 12 residues. Germline CDR1 is MNHNY and CDR2 is SVGAGI (reference sequence). V dropped 0 bases and J dropped 4 bases, with 3 bases sitting between them. CDR3 region: CASSYSSTEAFF. In DNA, the CDR3 is TGTGCCAGCAGTTACTCGAGCACTGAAGCTTTCTTT.

The DNA of the CDR3 is TGTGCCAGCAGCCAGGGACAGGGGGCGTATGGCTACACCTTC. This translates into CASSQGQGAYGYTF. The rearrangement joins TRBV7-9 to TRBJ1-2, with 12 positions matching TRBD1. CDR3 length equals 14 residues. With V trimmed by 5 bases and J by 5 bases, 3 bases remained unmatched. Germline V lookup: CDR1 SEHNR, CDR2 FQNEAQ (reference sequence).

The rearrangement links TRBV5-1 to TRBJ1-6; D is perhaps TRBD1 (6 bases). The CDR3 is 16 residues long. Germline V gene data show CDR1 as SGHRS and CDR2 as YFSETQ. Deletions cut 5 bases from V and 7 bases from J, with 19 bases between. The CDR3 sequence is CASSPNVGTRNSPLHF. In DNA form, the CDR3 reads TGCGCCAGCAGTCCGAACGTGGGGACAAGGAATTCACCCCTCCACTTT.

The rearrangement uses TRBV7-6 and TRBJ1-6; the match to TRBD1 covers 9 bases. V shed 5 bases, J shed 7 bases, and the junction held 6 bases outside the gene matches. Germline V lookup: CDR1 SGHVS, CDR2 FNYEAQ. This CDR3 has 15 residues. In DNA form, the CDR3 reads TGTGCCAGCAGCCCAGAGGGGACAGGGAATTCACCCCTCCACTTT. Its translation is CASSPEGTGNSPLHF.

This clone was picked up one time. The chain employs TRBV9 and TRBJ2-7; D may be TRBD1 (6 bases). Germline CDR1 and CDR2: SGDLS and YYNGEE. This CDR3 has 13 residues. With 0 bases removed from V and 6 bases from J, the gap between germline ends came to 10 bases. In DNA form, the CDR3 reads TGTGCCAGCAGCGTAGATCGAGGGGGCGAGCAGTACTTC. Residues: CASSVDRGGEQYF.

This chain connects TRBV6-5 to TRBJ1-2, with D maybe TRBD1 (6 bases). Trimming removed 4 bases at V and 5 bases at J, with 11 bases between. The CDR3 has 13 residues. Per the germline V gene, CDR1 is MNHEY and CDR2 is SVGAGI. CDR3 protein: CASSSDSFYGYTF. In DNA form, the CDR3 reads TGTGCCAGCAGTTCGGACAGTTTTTATGGCTACACCTTC.

This clone was counted a single time. This chain joins TRBV5-1 and TRBJ1-2; TRBD1 aligns across 9 bases. The trim removed 4 bases at V and 8 bases at J, leaving 6 bases unmatched. The germline V gene encodes CDR1 SGHRS and CDR2 YFSETQ. The CDR3 spans 13 residues. The CDR3 region has the DNA TGCGCCAGCAGCGAGGGACAGGGCGGAGGCTACACCTTC. It yields the protein CASSEGQGGGYTF.

A few counts support this clone. V gene TRBV6-5 combines with J gene TRBJ1-2, with D hard to call. Germline loops: CDR1 MNHEY, CDR2 SVGAGI. V was shortened by 6 bases and J by 7 bases, with 15 bases between the two germline ends. This CDR3 comprises 13 residues. CDR3 bases: TGTGCCAGCAGAGGTCAGGTCATGGTTGGCTACACCTTC. It translates to CASRGQVMVGYTF.

V is TRBV15 and J is TRBJ2-5, with 7 bases fitting TRBD2. Germline V gives CDR1 LNHNV, CDR2 YYDKDF (reference sequence). After removal of 3 bases from V and 1 base from J, the junction contained 5 bases not matched to a gene. The CDR3 totals 15 residues. The CDR3 DNA follows: TGTGCCACCAGCAGGAGGGGAGGGGTCCAAGAGACCCAGTACTTC. It specifies CATSRRGGVQETQYF.

The chain employs TRBV5-1 and TRBJ2-6; no definite D call. V was cut by 0 bases and J by 6 bases, with 4 bases left in between. The CDR3 runs to 13 residues. From germline, CDR1 is SGHRS and CDR2 YFSETQ. The CDR3 DNA sequence: TGCGCCAGCAGCTTGGGACAGGCCAACGTCCTGACTTTC. It specifies CASSLGQANVLTF.

This clone was observed a single time. The CDR3 DNA is TGTGCCAGCAGTGGACAGGGGCGGAACACTGAAGCTTTCTTT. It is translated as CASSGQGRNTEAFF. This sequence joins TRBV2 and TRBJ1-1; 8 bases align to TRBD1. Per germline, CDR1 SNHLY and CDR2 FYNNEI. CDR3 length: 14 amino acids. The V segment lost 4 bases and the J segment 1 base; nucleotides outside the gene matches: 2.

The rearrangement joins TRBV6-1 to TRBJ1-1; no firm D call. V was trimmed by 2 bases and J by 11 bases, leaving 15 bases between them. The CDR3 runs 13 residues. Per germline, CDR1 MNHNS and CDR2 SASEGT. The CDR3 bases are TGTGCCAGCAGTGAATTAGGAGGAGGTTGGGCTTTCTTT. It is translated as CASSELGGGWAFF.